Each of the 29 T cell receptor beta chains below was sequenced from the same sample in a study of OX40 agonist ivuxolimab in advanced cancers. The method was immunoSEQ multiplex PCR; TCRdb's version includes in-frame clones alone and lacks a portion of them. In the table there are fewer than 55,000 clones, 75% to 85% of which are singletons. The source was CD4+ or CD8+ T cells sorted from blood, collected in a trial of the OX40 agonist ivuxolimab. All receptors come from an adult with an advanced solid tumor such as melanoma, head and neck, liver or kidney cancer.

The chain employs TRBV7-2 and TRBJ2-6; D ambiguous. V dropped 1 base and J dropped 0 bases, with 4 bases sitting between them. Germline V CDR1 and CDR2: SGHTA, FQGNSA. This CDR3 comprises 15 residues. The CDR3 loop reads CASSLDTSGANVLTF. CDR3 bases: TGTGCCAGCAGCTTAGACACCTCTGGGGCCAACGTCCTGACTTTC. Looking up the rest from reference TRBV7-2 and TRBJ2-6 gives the full variable domain: GAGVSQSPSNKVTEKGKDVELRCDPISGHTALYWYRQSLGQGLEFLIYFQGNSAPDKSGLPSDRFSAERTGGSVSTLTIQRTQQEDSAVYLCASSLDTSGANVLTFGAGSRLTVL.

This clone was picked up a small number of times. This chain links TRBV5-6 with TRBJ2-3; TRBD2 matches at 8 bases. Germline assignment: CDR1 SGHDT and CDR2 YYEEEE. Losses at the gene ends were 2 bases for V and 1 base for J; bases not matched to a gene: 6. This CDR3 spans 16 amino acids. The CDR3 DNA follows: TGTGCCAGCAGCTTTTCCGGGACTAGTGGCACAGATACGCAGTATTTT. As protein: CASSFSGTSGTDTQYF.

This sequence joins TRBV6-1 and TRBJ2-3, with D perhaps matching TRBD1 or TRBD2 (5 bases each). The V end was cut by 1 base, the J end by 8 bases, with 7 bases between. The CDR3 is made up of 12 amino acids. Germline CDR1 reads MNHNS; CDR2 reads SASEGT. CDR3 in DNA: TGTGCCAGCAGTGAAGATGGGGGTACGCAGTATTTT. It specifies CASSEDGGTQYF.

The V gene is TRBV5-1, the J gene TRBJ1-1; the D gene is possibly TRBD1 (5 bases). From germline, CDR1 is SGHRS and CDR2 YFSETQ. CDR3 length: 14 amino acids. Trimming pared 0 bases from V and 4 bases from J, leaving 10 bases between. The CDR3 nucleotides are TGCGCCAGCAGCTTGGCCGGGGGGGTCACTGAAGCTTTCTTT. It codes for CASSLAGGVTEAFF.

V and J are TRBV5-6 and TRBJ1-5; a possible D gene is TRBD1 (6 bases). CDR3 length equals 15 residues. V lost 4 bases and J lost 6, with 17 bases in between. Germline V lookup: CDR1 SGHDT, CDR2 YYEEEE. The CDR3 region is CASSNWGLLGQPQHF. In nucleotides, the CDR3 is TGTGCCAGCAGCAATTGGGGGCTACTGGGTCAGCCCCAGCATTTT.

The chain uses TRBV28 and TRBJ1-5, with 7 bases aligning to TRBD1. The V segment lost 2 bases and the J segment 0 bases; nucleotides outside the gene matches: 4. Germline values: CDR1 MDHEN, CDR2 SYDVKM. This CDR3 is 16 amino acids long. In DNA, the CDR3 is TGTGCCAGCAGTTTAGGGGGGACAGTTAGCAATCAGCCCCAGCATTTT. This sequence encodes CASSLGGTVSNQPQHF. The full variable domain, in which reference TRBV28 and TRBJ1-5 provide the parts outside the CDR3, is DVKVTQSSRYLVKRTGEKVFLECVQDMDHENMFWYRQDPGLGLRLIYFSYDVKMKEKGDIPEGYSVSREKKERFSLILESASTNQTSMYLCASSLGGTVSNQPQHFGDGTRLSIL.

CDR3 coding DNA: TGTGCCAGCAATAGACTAGCGGGCACAGATACGCAGTATTTT. Protein sequence: CASNRLAGTDTQYF. V is TRBV2 and J is TRBJ2-3; TRBD2 matches at 9 bases. Germline V lookup: CDR1 SNHLY, CDR2 FYNNEI. This CDR3 contains 14 residues. V shed 7 bases, J shed 1 base, and the junction held 3 bases outside the gene matches.

V gene TRBV7-8 combines with J gene TRBJ2-3, with D possibly TRBD2 on 6 matching bases. Germline V gene data show CDR1 as SGHVS and CDR2 as FQNEAQ. The CDR3 contains 15 residues. V gave up 8 bases and J gave up 2 bases, with 17 bases separating them. The CDR3 loop is CASDNEAGLTDTQYF. CDR3 bases: TGTGCCAGCGACAATGAGGCGGGGCTCACAGATACGCAGTATTTT.

The chain joins TRBV5-4 to TRBJ2-4, with 8 bases aligning to TRBD2. Trimming at V came to 6 bases and at J to 1 base, leaving 12 bases not matched to a gene. This CDR3 contains 17 residues. Per germline, CDR1 SGHNT and CDR2 YYREEE (reference sequence). The CDR3 protein is CASTFGGGHGAKNIQYF. CDR3 DNA: TGTGCCAGCACCTTCGGCGGGGGGCACGGGGCCAAAAACATTCAGTACTTC.

This sequence joins TRBV11-3 and TRBJ1-1, with 7 bases that match TRBD1. Unmatched junction bases numbered 7, after V lost 3 bases and J lost 0 bases. The CDR3 covers 16 residues. CDR1 and CDR2 (germline): SGHNT, YENEEA. The CDR3, as DNA: TGTGCCAGCAGCTTGCCACAGGGGCGCGTGAACACTGAAGCTTTCTTT. Translation: CASSLPQGRVNTEAFF.

The chain links TRBV6-1 to TRBJ1-3; D gene ambiguous. The CDR3 extends over 16 amino acids. Germline V CDR1 and CDR2: MNHNS, SASEGT. V gave up 2 bases and J gave up 0 bases, with 11 bases separating them. CDR3 nucleotides: TGTGCCAGCAGTGAAATTGTCGAATACTCTGGAAACACCATATATTTT. Residues: CASSEIVEYSGNTIYF.

V and J are TRBV5-4 and TRBJ1-2, with D maybe TRBD1 (6 bases). The CDR3 length is 14 residues. The V gene's germline CDR1 is SGHNT and CDR2 YYREEE (reference sequence). Trimming left V 6 bases short and J 2 bases short, with 14 bases between. CDR3 region: CASNSIGTNYGYTF. DNA of the CDR3: TGTGCCAGCAATTCCATAGGGACAAACTATGGCTACACCTTC.

The chain combines TRBV5-4 with TRBJ1-1, with D possibly matching TRBD1 (5 bases). The CDR3 runs to 14 residues. V was cut by 6 bases and J by 1 base, with 13 bases left in between. Germline loops: CDR1 SGHNT, CDR2 YYREEE (reference sequence). For the CDR3, the DNA is TGTGCCAGCAACCCGGGACGGAAGAACACTGAAGCTTTCTTT. It translates to CASNPGRKNTEAFF.

The chain carries TRBV19 and TRBJ2-6; D is ambiguous. Germline values: CDR1 LNHDA, CDR2 SQIVND (reference sequence). The CDR3 runs 14 residues. Trimming pared 6 bases from V and 4 bases from J, leaving 10 bases between. Written as DNA, the CDR3 is TGTGCCAGTAGACACGCGTCGGGGGCCAACGTCCTGACTTTC. Its protein product is CASRHASGANVLTF.

This clone has just a few counts. V gene TRBV25-1 combines with J gene TRBJ1-1; D uncertain. The CDR3 has 13 amino acids. Trimming stripped 5 bases from V and 0 bases from J, with 7 bases between. CDR1 and CDR2 (germline): MGHDK, SYGVNS. The CDR3 here is CASSRSMNTEAFF. CDR3 DNA: TGTGCCAGCAGTCGAAGCATGAACACTGAAGCTTTCTTT.

The genes are TRBV6-5 and TRBJ2-5; perhaps TRBD1 as D (5 bases). This CDR3 is 14 amino acids long. V was trimmed by 4 bases and J by 7 bases, leaving 16 bases between them. Germline V lookup: CDR1 MNHEY, CDR2 SVGAGI. The CDR3 sequence: CASSSGNRLGTQYF. The CDR3 bases are TGTGCCAGCAGTTCTGGTAACAGGCTGGGGACCCAGTACTTC.

The chain is built from TRBV6-6 and TRBJ2-4; 8 positions agree with TRBD1. The CDR3 spans 15 residues. Germline trimming cut 7 bases from V and 5 bases from J; bases unmatched to any gene: 10. The germline gives CDR1 MNHNY, CDR2 SVGAGI (reference sequence). The CDR3, as DNA: TGTGCCAGCAAACCTGTCGGGACAGGCGAAAACATTCAGTACTTC. Encoded protein: CASKPVGTGENIQYF.

The V and J genes are TRBV6-1 and TRBJ1-3; TRBD1 aligns across 10 bases. Trimming cost V 6 bases and J 4 bases; bases outside gene matches: 0. The CDR3 is 13 residues long. Per germline, CDR1 MNHNS and CDR2 SASEGT. CDR3 amino acids: CASRTGGGNTIYF. The CDR3 DNA reads TGTGCCAGCAGGACAGGGGGCGGAAACACCATATATTTT.

The rearrangement links TRBV6-5 to TRBJ1-3, with a tentative D call TRBD1 (6 bases). CDR1 MNHEY and CDR2 SVGAGI come from the germline V gene. The CDR3 extends over 16 amino acids. With 2 bases removed from V and 3 bases from J, the gap between germline ends came to 14 bases. As DNA, the CDR3 is TGTGCCAGCAGTTACGCCGGGGGCGCATTTGGAAACACCATATATTTT. The encoded protein is CASSYAGGAFGNTIYF.

The chain has TRBV28 and TRBJ1-1, with unresolved D. Germline CDR1 and CDR2: MDHEN and SYDVKM. V gave up 5 bases and J gave up 4 bases, with 14 bases separating them. The CDR3 sequence is 14 residues long. CDR3 sequence (DNA): TGTGCCAGCAGTCAAAGACCCCGGGGCACTGAAGCTTTCTTT. Its translation: CASSQRPRGTEAFF.

The rearrangement uses TRBV7-2 and TRBJ2-1; the match to TRBD2 covers 7 bases. This CDR3 is 14 amino acids long. The V and J ends lost 2 bases and 7 bases, in that order; junction bases with no gene match: 5. In germline, CDR1 is SGHTA, CDR2 FQGNSA. This CDR3 reads CASSLYGGKNEQFF. DNA of the CDR3: TGTGCCAGCAGCTTATACGGGGGGAAAAATGAGCAGTTCTTC.

The V call is TRBV19, the J call TRBJ2-2; 7 bases agree with TRBD1. The CDR3 has 14 amino acids. Germline-derived CDR1 and CDR2 are LNHDA and SQIVND (reference sequence). Trimming cost V 6 bases and J 0 bases; bases outside gene matches: 1. The CDR3 sequence is CASRGTANTGELFF. The CDR3, as DNA: TGTGCCAGTAGGGGGACAGCGAACACCGGGGAGCTGTTTTTT.

The chain has TRBV5-1 and TRBJ2-7, with 9 positions matching TRBD1. After removal of 4 bases from V and 1 base from J, the junction contained 6 bases not matched to a gene. The CDR3 covers 15 residues. Germline lookup yields CDR1 SGHRS and CDR2 YFSETQ. The CDR3 sequence: CASSIGTGPSYEQYF. As DNA, the CDR3 is TGCGCCAGCAGCATAGGGACAGGGCCGTCCTACGAGCAGTACTTC.

The chain is built from TRBV5-1 and TRBJ2-7; TRBD1 agrees at 7 bases. CDR3 size: 15 residues. Germline CDR1 reads SGHRS; CDR2 reads YFSETQ. V lost 4 bases and J lost 3; bases outside the gene matches: 10. CDR3 residues: CASSPVQGEFYEQYF. CDR3 in DNA: TGCGCCAGCAGCCCAGTTCAGGGGGAGTTCTACGAGCAGTACTTC.

The gene calls are TRBV19 and TRBJ2-5; 11 bases line up with TRBD1. The trim removed 10 bases at V and 4 bases at J, leaving 14 bases unmatched. CDR1 and CDR2 (germline): LNHDA, SQIVND (reference sequence). The CDR3 covers 16 residues. The CDR3 DNA is TGTGCCACCAGAGTTCGGACAGGGGGCGGGAGAGAGACCCAGTACTTC. As protein: CATRVRTGGGRETQYF.

The chain links TRBV15 to TRBJ2-7, with 10 nucleotides matching TRBD1. Germline trimming cut 0 bases from V and 9 bases from J; bases unmatched to any gene: 8. Germline V gene data show CDR1 as LNHNV and CDR2 as YYDKDF (reference sequence). The CDR3 is 15 residues long. CDR3 residues: CATSRDNRQGARQYF. DNA of the CDR3: TGTGCCACCAGCAGAGATAACCGACAGGGGGCCAGGCAGTACTTC.

V and J are TRBV6-4 and TRBJ2-3; D uncertain. Trimming left V 2 bases short and J 2 bases short, with 11 bases between. CDR1 is MRHNA, CDR2 SNTAGT, per germline. CDR3 length: 15 residues. The CDR3 DNA sequence: TGTGCCAGCAGTGACGCGGCGGCGCCCACAGATACGCAGTATTTT. It is translated as CASSDAAAPTDTQYF.

J is TRBJ1-2 and V is TRBV5-1; TRBD1 aligns across 7 bases. CDR3 length: 13 residues. Looked up from germline, CDR1 is SGHRS and CDR2 is YFSETQ. After removal of 4 bases from V and 4 bases from J, the junction contained 4 bases not matched to a gene. DNA of the CDR3: TGCGCCAGCAGCGAGACAGGGTTCTATGGCTACACCTTC. Translation gives CASSETGFYGYTF.

The chain links TRBV5-1 to TRBJ1-2; D may be TRBD1 (6 bases). CDR3 length: 14 residues. The V gene's germline CDR1 is SGHRS and CDR2 YFSETQ. Trimming removed 0 bases from V and 4 bases from J, with 10 bases in between. CDR3 nucleotides: TGCGCCAGCAGCTTGGAGGTAGGGGGCTATGGCTACACCTTC. It codes for CASSLEVGGYGYTF. Drawing the rest from reference TRBV5-1 and TRBJ1-2, the complete variable domain is KAGVTQTPRYLIKTRGQQVTLSCSPISGHRSVSWYQQTPGQGLQFLFEYFSETQRNKGNFPGRFSGRQFSNSRSEMNVSTLELGDSALYLCASSLEVGGYGYTFGSGTRLTVV.